This TCR beta chain came from a study of Tregs in tolerant kidney transplant recipients. The study's findings and limits: In tolerant patients, donor-specific Tregs outgrew total Tregs, suggesting antigen-driven expansion. Validation in larger populations is needed because few patients were studied.

Germline-derived CDR1 and CDR2 are MNHEY and SVGAGI. V trimming: 6 bases; J trimming: 4 bases; junction bases outside the gene matches: 4. The CDR3 consists of 14 residues. Turning to this clone: The antigen remains undetermined.

Assay used: immunoSEQ multiplex PCR; TCRdb lists only in-frame clones, some missing. The sample consists of 90,000 to 120,000 clones, 90% of them appearing once. V gene TRBV6-5 combines with J gene TRBJ2-2; 8 bases are shared with TRBD2. This sequence originates from a human donor who received a combined kidney and bone marrow transplant. This specimen was CD4+ T cells from blood, taken before the transplant. The CDR3 DNA follows: TGTGCCAGCAGGGCGGGGGGCTTCACCGGGGAGCTGTTTTTT. Amino acids: CASRAGGFTGELFF.